The 29 T cell receptor beta chains below were found in one sample sequenced in a study of Tregs in tolerant kidney transplant recipients. Assay used: immunoSEQ multiplex PCR; TCRdb lists only in-frame clones, some missing. This sample's table reports about 11,000 clones. Recipients received nonmyeloablative bone marrow transplants from related graft donors, with transient mixed chimerism. Sequencing was performed on CD8+ T cells from blood (PBMCs), taken 24 months after the transplant. These receptors were obtained from a human patient who received a combined kidney and bone marrow transplant. Some T cells may be the graft donor's.

Note on this clone: The observed sequence ends 3 residues before the CDR3 terminus, with the missing tail filled in from the germline J gene. The chain is built from TRBV13 and TRBJ1-5; maybe TRBD1 (5 bases). V was pared by 5 bases and J by 6 bases, with 11 bases between. Looked up from germline, CDR1 is PRHDT and CDR2 is FYEKMQ (reference sequence). The CDR3 contains 13 residues. The sequenced CDR3 bases are TGTGCCAGCAGCCAGGGACTTATTCAGCCC. It encodes CASSQGLIQP. The whole CDR3 sequence is CASSQGLIQPQHF. Full variable domain (outside the CDR3, taken from reference TRBV13 and TRBJ1-5): AAGVIQSPRHLIKEKRETATLKCYPIPRHDTVYWYQQGPGQDPQFLISFYEKMQSDKGSIPDRFSAQQFSDYHSELNMSSLELGDSALYFCASSQGLIQPQHFGDGTRLSIL.

A note on this clone: The sequence runs out 3 residues before the end of the CDR3; the remainder is reconstructed from the germline J gene. This chain uses TRBV19 with TRBJ2-3; no clear D. Trimming left V 3 bases short and J 2 bases short, with 6 bases between. Per germline, CDR1 LNHDA and CDR2 SQIVND (reference sequence). CDR3 size: 13 residues. This CDR3 is CASSISHTDTQYF. The sequenced part of the CDR3 DNA is TGTGCCAGTAGTATTTCCCACACAGATACG.

To note about this clone: The CDR3 end is not reached by the read, which stops 3 residues before it; the germline J gene fills it in. The chain is built from TRBV4-2 and TRBJ2-1, with TRBD2 matching 10 bases. V gave up 0 bases and J gave up 0 bases; unmatched junction bases: 5. Per germline, CDR1 LGHNA and CDR2 YNFKEQ. This CDR3 spans 18 amino acids. CDR3 DNA, as far as it was read: TGTGCCAGCAGCCAAGATTGGTCTAGCGGGAGCTCCTACAATGAG. Its translation: CASSQDWSSGSSYNE. The CDR3 in its entirety is CASSQDWSSGSSYNEQFF.

Concerning this clone: The read ends 3 residues early relative to the CDR3; the germline J gene fills the gap. This chain links TRBV10-3 with TRBJ2-7; tentatively, D is TRBD1 (6 bases). The CDR3 length is 15 residues. Trimming took 6 bases from V and 2 from J, leaving 17 bases between them. CDR1 and CDR2 from the germline V gene are ENHRY and SYGVKD. CDR3 DNA (partial): TGTGCCATCAGAGGAACAGGGCTTCAGGCCTACGAG. Amino acid sequence: CAIRGTGLQAYE. From start to end, the CDR3 is CAIRGTGLQAYEQYF.

About this clone: With the read ending 3 residues before the CDR3 end, the germline J gene is used to fill in that end. The rearrangement links TRBV20-1 to TRBJ2-7; D possibly corresponds to TRBD1 (6 bases). CDR1 is DFQATT, CDR2 SNEGSKA, per germline (reference sequence). The CDR3 is made up of 14 amino acids. V gave up 1 base and J gave up 6 bases, with 16 bases separating them. Incomplete CDR3 DNA: TGCAGTGCTAGAGTAGTCTACAGGGTAGGCGAG. Translated: CSARVVYRVGE. The whole CDR3 reads CSARVVYRVGEQYF.

With regard to this clone: The read stops 3 residues short of the end of the CDR3; the missing end is completed from the germline J gene. This chain connects TRBV6-2 or TRBV6-3 to TRBJ1-1; D ambiguous. The germline gives CDR1 MNHEY, CDR2 SVGEGT. V lost 6 bases and J 1 base, leaving 9 bases between the germline ends. The CDR3 length is 13 residues. The CDR3 reads CASRLRQNTEAFF. CDR3 bases read: TGTGCCAGCAGACTCCGACAGAACACTGAA.

A note on this clone: The missing CDR3 end, 3 residues past where the read stops, is filled in from the germline J gene. V and J are TRBV19 and TRBJ2-1, with D tentatively TRBD2 (6 bases). Germline V gene lookup returns CDR1 LNHDA and CDR2 SQIVND (reference sequence). CDR3 length: 14 amino acids. V lost 7 bases to trimming and J lost 2 bases, with 12 bases between them. This chain's CDR3 is CASTYGGAYNEQFF. CDR3 DNA, as far as it was read: TGTGCCAGTACCTACGGGGGAGCCTACAATGAG.

Points on this clone: The sequence runs out 3 residues before the end of the CDR3; the remainder is reconstructed from the germline J gene. J is TRBJ2-5 and V is TRBV7-9, with 9 bases aligning to TRBD2. V trimming: 2 bases; J trimming: 4 bases; junction bases outside the gene matches: 5. CDR1 is SEHNR and CDR2 is FQNEAQ in the germline V gene (reference sequence). There are 15 residues in the CDR3. The CDR3: CASSLIAGGIETQYF. The sequenced CDR3 bases are TGTGCCAGCAGCTTAATCGCGGGAGGGATAGAGACC.

About this clone itself: The sequence runs out 3 residues before the end of the CDR3; the remainder is reconstructed from the germline J gene. This rearrangement joins TRBV7-6 to TRBJ2-3; the match to TRBD2 covers 12 bases. The CDR3 loop spans 18 amino acids. Germline-derived CDR1 and CDR2 are SGHVS and FNYEAQ. Trimming took 4 bases from V and 4 from J; bases not matched to a gene: 12. This chain's CDR3 is CASSSHLAGGPSPDTQYF. The CDR3 bases that were read are TGTGCCAGCAGCTCACACCTAGCGGGAGGGCCAAGCCCAGATACG.

Worth noting for this clone: The observed sequence ends 3 residues before the CDR3 terminus, with the missing tail filled in from the germline J gene. The chain couples TRBV20-1 to TRBJ1-1; tentative D call: TRBD1 (5 bases). Germline loops: CDR1 DFQATT, CDR2 SNEGSKA (reference sequence). Deletions cut 0 bases from V and 4 bases from J, with 9 bases between. The CDR3 is 13 amino acids. The CDR3 reads CSARDRGGTEAFF. The covered CDR3 bases are TGCAGTGCTAGAGATCGGGGGGGCACTGAA.

Remarks on this clone: From the germline J gene comes the end of the CDR3, since the read stops 3 residues before it. The genes are TRBV2 and TRBJ2-7; 11 bases align to TRBD2. Per the germline V gene, CDR1 is SNHLY and CDR2 is FYNNEI. The V segment lost 5 bases and the J segment 2 bases; nucleotides outside the gene matches: 5. The CDR3 loop spans 15 amino acids. CDR3: CASSSGLAGPYEQYF. Incomplete CDR3 DNA: TGTGCCAGCAGTTCCGGACTAGCGGGTCCCTACGAG.

A remark on this clone: With the read ending 3 residues before the CDR3 end, the germline J gene is used to fill in that end. The chain is built from TRBV7-9 and TRBJ2-2; D remains ambiguous. This CDR3 region has 13 residues. Trimming pared 5 bases from V and 4 bases from J, leaving 8 bases between. CDR1 is SEHNR and CDR2 is FQNEAQ in the germline V gene (reference sequence). The CDR3 loop reads CASSPLPTGELFF. CDR3 DNA, as far as it was read: TGTGCCAGCAGCCCTCTTCCCACCGGGGAG. Full variable domain (rest looked up from reference TRBV7-9 and TRBJ2-2): DTGVSQNPRHKITKRGQNVTFRCDPISEHNRLYWYRQTLGQGPEFLTYFQNEAQLEKSRLLSDRFSAERPKGSFSTLEIQRTEQGDSAMYLCASSPLPTGELFFGEGSRLTVL.

On this clone: The read stops 3 residues short of the end of the CDR3; the missing end is completed from the germline J gene. This chain joins TRBV7-7 and TRBJ2-7; D remains ambiguous. The length of the CDR3 is 13 residues. Germline loops: CDR1 SSHAT, CDR2 FNYEAQ (reference sequence). V was trimmed by 4 bases and J by 5 bases, leaving 12 bases between them. The CDR3 here is CASSSLPSDEQYF. The CDR3 DNA, read in part, is TGTGCCAGCAGCTCCCTTCCGTCGGACGAG. Variable domain in full (rest from reference TRBV7-7 and TRBJ2-7): GAGVSQSPRYKVTKRGQDVTLRCDPISSHATLYWYQQALGQGPEFLTYFNYEAQPDKSGLPSDRFSAERPEGSISTLTIQRTEQRDSAMYRCASSSLPSDEQYFGPGTRLTVT.

As concerns this clone: The read terminates 3 residues before the CDR3 end, so the remaining end is supplied by the germline J gene. This chain uses TRBV29-1 with TRBJ2-3, with D maybe TRBD2 (5 bases). The germline CDR1 and CDR2 sequences are SQVTM and ANQGSEA. V shed 7 bases and J shed 6 bases, with 11 bases lying between them. The CDR3 sequence is 11 residues long. The DNA read from the CDR3 is TGCAGCGCTCTGCCGGGGGATACG. This translates into CSALPGDT. The CDR3 reads in full as CSALPGDTQYF.

A word on this clone: The observed sequence ends 3 residues before the CDR3 terminus, with the missing tail filled in from the germline J gene. The rearrangement uses TRBV30 and TRBJ2-7, with D perhaps matching TRBD1 or TRBD2 (7 bases each). V was cut by 3 bases and J by 0 bases, with 15 bases left in between. CDR1 is GTSNPN and CDR2 is SVGIG in the germline V gene (reference sequence). The CDR3 loop spans 15 amino acids. The CDR3 protein is CAWREAGQSSYEQYF. The CDR3 bases that were read are TGTGCCTGGAGGGAAGCGGGACAGAGCTCCTACGAG.

With regard to this clone: The sequenced fragment ends 3 residues before the CDR3 boundary, so the rest is inferred from the germline J gene. This chain joins TRBV20-1 and TRBJ2-5, with 12 positions matching TRBD2. Germline CDR1 DFQATT, CDR2 SNEGSKA (reference sequence). CDR3 size: 14 residues. With 5 bases clipped from V and 4 bases from J, the junction kept 5 bases outside the gene matches. This chain's CDR3 is CSAERLAGAETQYF. CDR3 DNA, as far as it was read: TGCAGTGCTGAAAGACTAGCGGGAGCAGAGACC.

Comment on this clone: The read ends 3 residues shy of where the CDR3 ends; the end is completed using the germline J gene. V usage is TRBV29-1 and J usage is TRBJ2-2; a possible D gene is TRBD1 (6 bases). V was cut by 6 bases and J by 4 bases, with 12 bases left in between. This CDR3 has 13 residues. Germline CDR1 SQVTM, CDR2 ANQGSEA. CDR3: CSVPGTTTGELFF. The part of the CDR3 DNA that was read is TGCAGCGTCCCCGGGACAACCACCGGGGAG.

Points on this clone: The read ends 3 residues shy of where the CDR3 ends; the end is completed using the germline J gene. This chain links TRBV7-8 with TRBJ2-3; a weak D match, TRBD1 (5 bases). Germline V gene sequence: CDR1 SGHVS, CDR2 FQNEAQ. With 4 bases removed from V and 5 bases from J, the gap between germline ends came to 16 bases. The CDR3 is 15 residues long. The DNA read from the CDR3 is TGTGCCAGCAGCTCTTTCAGGGAAGCGATAGATACG. Translated: CASSSFREAIDT. The whole CDR3 sequence reads CASSSFREAIDTQYF.

On this clone: The read ends 3 residues early relative to the CDR3; the germline J gene fills the gap. The V gene is TRBV7-9, the J gene TRBJ2-7, with D perhaps TRBD1 (6 bases). CDR3 size: 15 residues. Germline V lookup: CDR1 SEHNR, CDR2 FQNEAQ (reference sequence). Trimming took 5 bases from V and 0 from J, leaving 14 bases between them. This chain's CDR3 is CASSQQGLGSYEQYF. CDR3 bases read: TGTGCCAGCAGCCAACAGGGATTGGGCTCCTACGAG.

A note on this clone: The sequenced fragment ends 3 residues before the CDR3 boundary, so the rest is inferred from the germline J gene. The chain links TRBV27 to TRBJ2-7; 12 bases fit TRBD2. After removal of 6 bases from V and 4 bases from J, the junction contained 10 bases not matched to a gene. CDR1 and CDR2 from the germline V gene are MNHEY and SMNVEV (reference sequence). The CDR3 is made up of 16 amino acids. The covered CDR3 bases are TGTGCCAGCAGCCAACTCCACCTAGCGGGAGGGTACGAG. Amino acids: CASSQLHLAGGYE. The CDR3 in its entirety is CASSQLHLAGGYEQYF.

Here the CDR3 reads CASSITGGNEQYF. The CDR3 DNA, read in part, is TGTGCCAGTAGTATCACAGGGGGTAACGAG. The rearrangement uses TRBV19 and TRBJ2-7; 8 nucleotides agree with TRBD1. Coverage ceases 3 residues before the CDR3 finishes, and the germline J gene fills in the end. Per the germline V gene, CDR1 is LNHDA and CDR2 is SQIVND (reference sequence). CDR3 length: 13 residues. V trimming: 3 bases; J trimming: 5 bases; junction bases outside the gene matches: 3.

Remarks on this clone: The read falls 3 residues short of the CDR3 end, and the missing part is taken from the germline J gene. V gene TRBV12-3 or TRBV12-4 combines with J gene TRBJ2-4; D perhaps matches TRBD2 (7 bases). V was pared by 3 bases and J by 8 bases, with 14 bases between. The CDR3 spans 14 residues. CDR3: CASSFKGGRDIQYF. Partial CDR3 DNA: TGTGCCAGCAGTTTCAAGGGGGGGAGGGACATT.

With regard to this clone: The CDR3 extends 3 residues past the end of the read, so its final part is completed from the germline J gene. The J gene is TRBJ2-7, the V gene TRBV3-1 (or the pseudogene TRBV3-2); TRBD1 agrees at 9 bases. The J segment lost 5 bases and the V segment lost 2 bases, leaving 4 bases of the junction unmatched. In germline, CDR1 is LGHDT, CDR2 YNNKEL (reference sequence). There are 14 residues in the CDR3. The DNA read from the CDR3 is TGTGCCAGCAGCCAACGGGACAGGGACCACGAG. It yields the protein CASSQRDRDHE. Given in full, the CDR3 is CASSQRDRDHEQYF.

A note on this clone: The read halts 3 residues ahead of the CDR3 end, with the missing end drawn from the germline J gene. The genes are TRBV7-2 and TRBJ2-1; D not certain. Germline lookup yields CDR1 SGHTA and CDR2 FQGNSA. This CDR3 has 13 amino acids. Trimming removed 3 bases at V and 4 bases at J, with 7 bases between. CDR3 DNA, as far as it was read: TGTGCCAGCAGCTTGTACAAATACAATGAG. Its translation: CASSLYKYNE. The whole CDR3 protein is CASSLYKYNEQFF. Complete variable domain (other parts from reference TRBV7-2 and TRBJ2-1): GAGVSQSPSNKVTEKGKDVELRCDPISGHTALYWYRQSLGQGLEFLIYFQGNSAPDKSGLPSDRFSAERTGGSVSTLTIQRTQQEDSAVYLCASSLYKYNEQFFGPGTRLTVL.

As for this clone: The read terminates 3 residues ahead of where the CDR3 ends, so the germline J gene completes it. This chain links TRBV29-1 with TRBJ2-1, with D uncertain. Germline V gene lookup returns CDR1 SQVTM and CDR2 ANQGSEA. This CDR3 region has 14 residues. V was shortened by 4 bases and J by 0 bases, with 10 bases between the two germline ends. The part of the CDR3 DNA that was read is TGCAGCGTTGTTGGTCTTAGCTCCTACAATGAG. Protein sequence: CSVVGLSSYNE. In full, the CDR3 is CSVVGLSSYNEQFF.

Of note for this clone: The read finishes 3 residues shy of the CDR3 end, and the germline J gene is used to complete it. The V gene is TRBV5-1, the J gene TRBJ1-6; D remains unclear. The CDR3 is made up of 14 amino acids. The germline gives CDR1 SGHRS, CDR2 YFSETQ. CDR3: CASSLASGVDPLHF. The covered CDR3 bases are TGCGCCAGCAGCTTGGCATCGGGTGTCGATCCC.

As for this clone: The read is 3 residues too short to cover the CDR3 end, so that end is filled in from the germline J gene. The chain joins TRBV4-2 to TRBJ1-1, with D hard to call. CDR3 length: 12 residues. Germline values: CDR1 LGHNA, CDR2 YNFKEQ. CDR3 bases read: TGTGCCAGCAGCCAAGATTTGCGGGAA. Translation gives CASSQDLRE. The entire CDR3 protein is CASSQDLREAFF.

Notes on this clone: The sequenced fragment ends 3 residues before the CDR3 boundary, so the rest is inferred from the germline J gene. The chain is built from TRBV7-9 and TRBJ2-7; D perhaps matches TRBD2 (5 bases). Germline CDR1 is SEHNR and CDR2 is FQNEAQ (reference sequence). Trimming took 3 bases from V and 4 from J, leaving 16 bases between them. The CDR3 runs 15 residues. The covered CDR3 bases are TGTGCCAGCAGCTTGTGGCTAGACGGGGATTACGAG. Translation: CASSLWLDGDYE. The entire CDR3 protein reads CASSLWLDGDYEQYF.

To note about this clone: The CDR3 end lies 3 residues beyond the end of the read and is filled in from the germline J gene. The gene calls are TRBV7-2 and TRBJ2-7; D may be TRBD2 (6 bases). The CDR3 extends over 13 amino acids. V was cut by 5 bases and J by 2 bases, with 10 bases left in between. Germline lookup yields CDR1 SGHTA and CDR2 FQGNSA. Incomplete CDR3 DNA: TGTGCCAGCAGCGCAGGACTACCCTACGAG. Its translation: CASSAGLPYE. The entire CDR3 reads CASSAGLPYEQYF.